This is a list of T cell receptor beta chains from one sample in a study of blood T cell repertoires in COVID-19. Libraries were prepared by immunoSEQ multiplex PCR; TCRdb keeps only in-frame clonotypes and omits some of them. The sample yields fewer than 250,000 clones, 84% seen once. Sample: peripheral blood. The receptors here all came from a man over 45 with acute or convalescent COVID-19. Each CDR3 is given with its conserved first and last residue. For some rows the clone size is stated as once, few or many, or as a class when expanded; others skip it.

v_call | clone_size | cdr3_aa
TRBV6-4 | many | CASSAQGNSGANVLTF
TRBV28 | - | CASSLFRSGGKGSEQYF
TRBV6-1 | - | CASSEGQSAYNEQFF
TRBV27 | few | CASSLKAGWGNQPQHF
TRBV6-1 | few | CASSEGPLNEQFF
TRBV3-1/TRBV3-2 | - | CASSNGMGGDQPQHF
TRBV11-2 | - | CASSLESDRASHF
TRBV7-3 | - | CASSLQAGDYNEQFF
TRBV7-8 | - | CASSRRQGGTYEQYF
TRBV7-9 | - | CASRSEAASLHF
TRBV12-3/TRBV12-4 | - | CASSFLETEAFF
TRBV20-1 | once | CSASTQGSSPLHF
TRBV5-5 | - | CASSLGLSYGYTF
TRBV2 | - | CARTGLNSPGYTF
TRBV5-1 | - | CASRHGQGPANYGYTF
TRBV27 | - | CASSLYRGSYGYTF
TRBV5-5 | - | CASSFRQGAWTGELFF
TRBV4-1 | once | CASSLGQGTQPQHF
TRBV29-1 | - | CSVGGQGTRMNTEAFF
TRBV27 | - | CASSLSTTGGLGYTF
TRBV11-2 | - | CASSLASWGGLNRDEQYF
TRBV3-1/TRBV3-2 | - | CASSQQGKSYEQYF
TRBV27 | - | CASSRTTRNYGYTF
TRBV5-5 | - | CASSFGLSGTEAFF
TRBV12-5 | - | CASGVGIRAGPQETQYF
TRBV30 | - | CAWNGQDYGYTF
TRBV19 | - | CASSETGLTGELFF
TRBV5-5 | - | CASSPGDRGYEKLFF
TRBV10-3 | - | CAIRQETNYGYTF
TRBV18 | - | CASSTMTGAISGNTIYF
TRBV25-1 | many | CASIGTGTYEQYF
TRBV5-1 | - | CASSLELLGGMNTEAFF
TRBV29-1 | few | CSVEMYGSSSYGYTF
TRBV7-6 | - | CASSMEAASYNEQFF
TRBV28 | - | CASIGTVGYEQYF
TRBV2 | - | CASSRGGGLATDTQYF
TRBV28 | - | CASCAPGTRDGNTIYF
TRBV19 | - | CASSPDPGTGSDEQYF
TRBV5-1 | once | CASSSLTGAANEKLFF